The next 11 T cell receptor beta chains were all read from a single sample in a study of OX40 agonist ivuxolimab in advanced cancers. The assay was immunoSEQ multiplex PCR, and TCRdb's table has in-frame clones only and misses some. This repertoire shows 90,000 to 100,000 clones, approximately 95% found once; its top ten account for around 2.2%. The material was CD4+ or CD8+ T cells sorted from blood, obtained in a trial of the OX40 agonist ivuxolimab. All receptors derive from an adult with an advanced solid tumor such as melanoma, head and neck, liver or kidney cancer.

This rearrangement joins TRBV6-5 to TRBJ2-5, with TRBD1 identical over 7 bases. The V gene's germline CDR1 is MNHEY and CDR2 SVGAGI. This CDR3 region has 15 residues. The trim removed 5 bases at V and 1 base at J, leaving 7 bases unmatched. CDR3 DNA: TGTGCCAGCAGTGGATGGGACAGACGCCAAGAGACCCAGTACTTC. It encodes CASSGWDRRQETQYF.

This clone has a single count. CDR3 amino acids: CSARDTGELFF. The CDR3 DNA reads TGCAGTGCTCGGGACACCGGGGAGCTGTTTTTT. The chain recombines TRBV20-1 with TRBJ2-2; D is unclear. The CDR3 consists of 11 residues. The V end was cut by 5 bases, the J end by 3 bases, with 4 bases between. Germline V CDR1 and CDR2: DFQATT, SNEGSKA (reference sequence).

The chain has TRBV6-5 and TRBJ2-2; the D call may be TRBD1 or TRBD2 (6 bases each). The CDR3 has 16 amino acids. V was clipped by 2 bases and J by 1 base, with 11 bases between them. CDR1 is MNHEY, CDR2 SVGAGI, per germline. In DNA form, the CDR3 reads TGTGCCAGCAGTTACGGGGGCGGGAAGAACACCGGGGAGCTGTTTTTT. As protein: CASSYGGGKNTGELFF.

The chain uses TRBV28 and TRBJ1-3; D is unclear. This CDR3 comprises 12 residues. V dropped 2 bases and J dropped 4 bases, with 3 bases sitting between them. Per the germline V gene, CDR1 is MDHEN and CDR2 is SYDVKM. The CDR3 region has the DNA TGTGCCAGCAGTTTAGAGGGAAACACCATATATTTT. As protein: CASSLEGNTIYF.

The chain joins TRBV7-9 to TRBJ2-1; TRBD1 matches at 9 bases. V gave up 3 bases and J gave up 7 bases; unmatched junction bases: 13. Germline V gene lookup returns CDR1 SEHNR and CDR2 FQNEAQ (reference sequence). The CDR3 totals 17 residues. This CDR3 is CASSLSQAGQGYNEQFF. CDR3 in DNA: TGTGCCAGCAGCTTGTCCCAGGCGGGACAGGGTTATAATGAGCAGTTCTTC.

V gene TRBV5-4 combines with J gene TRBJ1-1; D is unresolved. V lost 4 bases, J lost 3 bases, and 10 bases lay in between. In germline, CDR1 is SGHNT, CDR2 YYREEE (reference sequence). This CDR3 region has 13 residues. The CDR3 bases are TGTGCCAGCAGCCCGGGCAGTTACACTGAAGCTTTCTTT. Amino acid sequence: CASSPGSYTEAFF. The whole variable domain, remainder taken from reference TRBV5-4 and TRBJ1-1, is ETGVTQSPTHLIKTRGQQVTLRCSSQSGHNTVSWYQQALGQGPQFIFQYYREEENGRGNFPPRFSGLQFPNYSSELNVNALELDDSALYLCASSPGSYTEAFFGQGTRLTVV.

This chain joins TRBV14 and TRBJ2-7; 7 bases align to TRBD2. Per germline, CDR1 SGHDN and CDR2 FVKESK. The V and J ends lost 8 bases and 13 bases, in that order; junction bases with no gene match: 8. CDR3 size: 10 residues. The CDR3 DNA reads TGTGCCAGCGGACGACTAGCTTTCTACTTC. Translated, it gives CASGRLAFYF.

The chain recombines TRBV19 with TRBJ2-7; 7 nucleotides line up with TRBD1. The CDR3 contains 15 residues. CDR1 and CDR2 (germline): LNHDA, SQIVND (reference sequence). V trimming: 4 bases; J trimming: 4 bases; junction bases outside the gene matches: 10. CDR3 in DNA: TGTGCCAGTAGTAGTACAGGGGCAGCCGTATACGAGCAGTACTTC. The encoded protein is CASSSTGAAVYEQYF.

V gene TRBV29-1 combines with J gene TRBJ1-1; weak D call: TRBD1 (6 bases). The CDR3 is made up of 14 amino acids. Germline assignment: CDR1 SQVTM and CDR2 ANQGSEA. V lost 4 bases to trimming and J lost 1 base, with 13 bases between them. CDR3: CSVAGGEGNTEAFF. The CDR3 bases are TGCAGCGTTGCGGGGGGCGAGGGGAACACTGAAGCTTTCTTT.

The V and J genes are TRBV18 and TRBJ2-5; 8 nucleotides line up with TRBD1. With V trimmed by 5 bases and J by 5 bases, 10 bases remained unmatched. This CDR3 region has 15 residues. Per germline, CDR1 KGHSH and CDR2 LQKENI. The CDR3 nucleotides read TGTGCCAGCTCAGCCTCCGACAGGGGCCGGGAGACCCAGTACTTC. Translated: CASSASDRGRETQYF.

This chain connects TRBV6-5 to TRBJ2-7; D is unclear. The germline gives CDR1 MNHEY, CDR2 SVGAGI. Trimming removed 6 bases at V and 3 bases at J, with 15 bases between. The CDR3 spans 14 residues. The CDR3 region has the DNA TGTGCCAGCAGCCCTCTTAGGGTAAACTACGAGCAGTACTTC. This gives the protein CASSPLRVNYEQYF.